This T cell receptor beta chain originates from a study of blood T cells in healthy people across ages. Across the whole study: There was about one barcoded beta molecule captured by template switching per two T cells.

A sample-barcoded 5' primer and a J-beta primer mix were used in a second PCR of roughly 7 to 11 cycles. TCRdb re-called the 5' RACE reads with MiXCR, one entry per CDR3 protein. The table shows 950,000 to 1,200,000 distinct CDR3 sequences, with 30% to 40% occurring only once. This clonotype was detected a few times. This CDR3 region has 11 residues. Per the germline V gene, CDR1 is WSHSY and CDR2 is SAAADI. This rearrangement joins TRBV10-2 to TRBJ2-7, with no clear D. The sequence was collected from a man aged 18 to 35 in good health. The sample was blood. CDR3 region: CWEIAVNEQYF. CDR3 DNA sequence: TGCTGGGAAATAGCAGTTAACGAGCAGTACTTC.